These 14 T cell receptor beta chains originate from one sample sequenced in a study of T cell clusters in autoimmune cytopenias. TRB was amplified from around 0.25 ug of peripheral blood genomic DNA per sample. Multiplex touch-down PCR amplified TRB using TRB-A and TRB-B pools in one tube. TCRdb reprocessed the multiplex PCR reads, with one entry per CDR3 protein and no DNA. Listed are roughly 16,000 distinct CDR3 sequences; 3% to 4% falls within the top ten. These data were also reused for a study on T cell repertoires in aging, cancer and after chemotherapy.

Sequencing used peripheral blood. These receptors originate from a human donor in good health.

The genes are TRBV24-1 and TRBJ2-1; TCRdb outputs TRBD1, but without DNA this stays unchecked. Germline CDR1 KGHDR, CDR2 SFDVKD. The CDR3 is 14 residues long. The CDR3 sequence: CATSDFQGVNEQFF.

The rearrangement uses TRBV11-3 and TRBJ2-7; the D gene TCRdb calls, TRBD1, cannot be checked with no DNA. CDR3 length: 13 amino acids. CDR1 and CDR2 from the germline V gene are SGHNT and YENEEA. CDR3 residues: CASSKGAEYEQYF. Full variable domain (rest looked up from reference TRBV11-3 and TRBJ2-7): EAGVVQSPRYKIIEKKQPVAFWCNPISGHNTLYWYLQNLGQGPELLIRYENEEAVDDSQLPKDRFSAERLKGVDSTLKIQPAELGDSAVYLCASSKGAEYEQYFGPGTRLTVT.

This sequence joins TRBV6-5 and TRBJ2-7; TCRdb designates TRBD2, a call that cannot be tested without DNA. The CDR3 covers 15 residues. In germline, CDR1 is MNHEY, CDR2 SVGAGI. CDR3 loop: CASPLPSGSIYEQYF.

This chain connects TRBV24-1 to TRBJ2-3. This CDR3 has 12 amino acids. Germline CDR1 reads KGHDR; CDR2 reads SFDVKD. The CDR3 sequence is CATSESTDTQYF.

This chain connects TRBV18 to TRBJ1-5. Looked up from germline, CDR1 is KGHSH and CDR2 is LQKENI. This CDR3 is 15 amino acids long. This chain's CDR3 is CASSPLRTSNQPQHF. Filled out from reference TRBV18 and TRBJ1-5, the complete variable domain reads NAGVMQNPRHLVRRRGQEARLRCSPMKGHSHVYWYRQLPEEGLKFMVYLQKENIIDESGMPKERFSAEFPKEGPSILRIQQVVRGDSAAYFCASSPLRTSNQPQHFGDGTRLSIL.

CDR3 loop: CASSLSHSTSGKYQETQYF. This rearrangement joins TRBV27 to TRBJ2-5; TCRdb outputs TRBD2, but without DNA this stays unchecked. From germline, CDR1 is MNHEY and CDR2 SMNVEV (reference sequence). The CDR3 is 19 residues long.

The chain is built from TRBV5-1 and TRBJ2-3. The CDR3 is made up of 12 amino acids. CDR1 and CDR2 (germline): SGHRS, YFSETQ. CDR3 loop: CASSDSTDTQYF.

The chain has TRBV5-4 and TRBJ2-1; TCRdb proposes TRBD1, but this gene call is untestable without DNA. CDR1 and CDR2 from the germline V gene are SGHNT and YYREEE (reference sequence). The CDR3 extends over 13 amino acids. The CDR3 loop is CASSFNREYEQYF. Based on the CDR3 plus reference TRBV5-4 and TRBJ2-1, the full variable domain is ETGVTQSPTHLIKTRGQQVTLRCSSQSGHNTVSWYQQALGQGPQFIFQYYREEENGRGNFPPRFSGLQFPNYSSELNVNALELDDSALYLCASSFNREYEQYFGPGTRLTVL.

The chain has TRBV6-5 and TRBJ2-5; as DNA is missing, the TRBD1 call by TCRdb cannot be tested. The CDR3 length is 13 residues. Germline CDR1 reads MNHEY; CDR2 reads SVGAGI. This CDR3 is CASSNQGEETQYF.

This chain joins TRBV29-1 and TRBJ1-2; the D call of TRBD1 rests on TCRdb alone, since no DNA is present to check it. The CDR3 extends over 13 amino acids. The V gene's germline CDR1 is SQVTM and CDR2 ANQGSEA. CDR3 residues: CSVKMDRTYGYTF.

The chain links TRBV18 to TRBJ2-7; TCRdb picks TRBD1, but there is no DNA to check that call. This CDR3 comprises 15 residues. Germline-derived CDR1 and CDR2 are KGHSH and LQKENI. The chain's CDR3 is CASSPGTGPTYEQYF.

The V gene is TRBV11-3, the J gene TRBJ1-5; TCRdb lists TRBD1, though no DNA is available to test this call. CDR1 and CDR2 from the germline V gene are SGHNT and YENEEA. The CDR3 spans 13 residues. The CDR3 sequence is CASRLGQGSPQHF.

This clonotype registers medium-sized (0.01 to 0.1%) by frequency. The gene calls are TRBV29-1 and TRBJ2-5; no DNA is available, so the TRBD2 call from TCRdb remains unchecked. The CDR3 is 13 amino acids. Germline V gives CDR1 SQVTM, CDR2 ANQGSEA. CDR3 protein: CSVEGRAVETQYF.

This chain links TRBV30 with TRBJ2-5; TCRdb calls TRBD2, which cannot be checked without DNA. CDR3 length: 15 amino acids. Germline values: CDR1 GTSNPN, CDR2 SVGIG (reference sequence). The CDR3 is CAWSVGLAGVETQYF.